This entry describes one TCR beta chain. These data belong to a study of control samples from healthy donors and cancer patients. V shed 0 bases and J 10 bases; nucleotides not matched to a gene: 7. The CDR3 loop spans 15 amino acids. Germline lookup yields CDR1 MDHEN and CDR2 SYDVKM. Some clones are missing from TCRdb's copy, which holds only in-frame ones; the method was immunoSEQ multiplex PCR. The sample includes fewer than 200,000 clones, 96% seen only once; the top ten take 0.85% to 1.3%. The sequence was collected from a woman in her thirties in good health. Sequencing was performed on blood. This sequence joins TRBV28 and TRBJ2-1; 9 bases map to TRBD2. In DNA, the CDR3 is TGTGCCAGCAGTTTATGGGGCGGGAGGGCATTAGAGCAGTTCTTC. This gives the protein CASSLWGGRALEQFF.